This T cell receptor beta chain was profiled in a study of spatial heterogeneity in lung cancer. A single record per CDR3 protein comes from TCRdb applying MiXCR to the 5' RACE reads. The sample records under 85,000 distinct CDR3 sequences, 7% to 9% being singletons. Time point meaning: sample taken at primary tumor resection. This clonotype is a singleton in its sample. Germline-derived CDR1 and CDR2 are LNHDA and SQIVND (reference sequence). Trimming cost V 1 base and J 0 bases, with 7 bases left between them. The CDR3 totals 14 residues. This sequence was found in a male donor with early-stage non-small cell lung cancer. Sequencing was performed on PBMCs, taken at surgery. V usage is TRBV19 and J usage is TRBJ2-7; unclear D gene. The CDR3 DNA sequence: TGTGCCAGTAGTATAGCGGACGGCTCCTACGAGCAGTACTTC. Its protein is CASSIADGSYEQYF.